This T cell receptor beta chain appears in the sequencing data of a study of identical twins. This CDR3 spans 14 amino acids. V was shortened by 0 bases and J by 2 bases, with 5 bases between the two germline ends. Using its own MiXCR run on the 5' RACE reads, TCRdb lists one record per CDR3 protein. The sample yields about 520,000 distinct CDR3 sequences, 22% seen once. This clonotype turned up a few times. The data also belong to a second study, concerning T cells expressing NK-cell markers. From that second work: The same clonotypes also predominated in the CD3+CD56-NKG2C+ fraction of a few donors.

Material: CD4+ T cells sorted from blood. The sequence derives from a young woman in good health. The chain employs TRBV12-3 or TRBV12-4 and TRBJ2-4; D is uncertain. The CDR3 sequence: CASSLAGTKNIQYF. CDR3 sequence (DNA): TGTGCCAGCAGTTTAGCGGGGACCAAAAACATTCAGTACTTC.